The present TCR beta chain was sequenced within a study of T cell responses to AZD1222 COVID-19 vaccine. Assay: immunoSEQ multiplex PCR; the TCRdb copy retains only in-frame clones and omits some. The table shows about 26,000 clones, with 88% occurring only once. With 5 bases removed from V and 4 bases from J, the gap between germline ends came to 9 bases. CDR1 and CDR2 from the germline V gene are ENHRY and SYGVKD. The CDR3 has 12 amino acids. The source is an adult who received the AZD1222 COVID-19 vaccine. The source was peripheral blood, collected 28 days after the second AZD1222 dose. The genes are TRBV10-3 and TRBJ2-7; the D gene is possibly TRBD1 (5 bases). CDR3 protein: CAISPRDYEQYF. The CDR3 nucleotides are TGTGCCATCAGTCCCAGGGATTACGAGCAGTACTTC.